The T cell receptor beta chain described here comes from a study of OX40 agonist ivuxolimab in advanced cancers. Across the whole study: Dose-escalation patients suffered from hepatocellular carcinoma, melanoma, renal cell or head and neck cancer.

The table came from immunoSEQ multiplex PCR; TCRdb's copy has only in-frame clones and leaves some out. Found here are about 76,000 clones, roughly 89% of them singletons; the top ten hold 0.19%. With baseline, cycle 4 day 1, and cycle 7 day 1 as timepoints, blood was sampled. General study results and limits: By week 6 at 0.1 to 3.0 mg/kg, blood CD4+ and CD8+ T cells had expanded clonally.

Remarks on this clone: The target antigen is unknown.

Germline V gene lookup returns CDR1 DFQATT and CDR2 SNEGSKA (reference sequence). Trimming took off 5 bases at V and 6 bases at J, with 10 bases between the two ends. The CDR3 contains 11 residues. The chain combines TRBV20-1 with TRBJ1-1; weak D call: TRBD1 (6 bases). Specimen: CD4+ or CD8+ T cells sorted from blood, collected in a trial of the OX40 agonist ivuxolimab. The TCR sequence derives from an adult with an advanced solid tumor such as melanoma, head and neck, liver or kidney cancer. The CDR3 DNA is TGCAGTGCTCTGGGGGCGGCTGAAGCTTTCTTT. Amino acid sequence: CSALGAAEAFF.